The 5 T cell receptor beta chains listed next were all sequenced from one sample in a study of spatial heterogeneity in lung cancer. Time point indicated: blood at routine non-recurrence follow-up after resection. TCRdb recomputed calls from the 5' RACE reads with MiXCR, one row per CDR3 protein. The sample contains 30,000 to 40,000 distinct CDR3 sequences, about 7.9% of which appear only once. The sequenced sample was PBMCs, obtained at follow-up. These TCRs come from a male donor with early-stage non-small cell lung cancer.

The chain uses TRBV7-9 and TRBJ1-6; 7 bases agree with TRBD1. This CDR3 region has 15 residues. Trimming took 5 bases from V and 9 from J; bases not matched to a gene: 10. The germline CDR1 and CDR2 sequences are SEHNR and FQNEAQ (reference sequence). DNA of the CDR3: TGTGCCAGCAGCACCTTGACAGGGAAAACTTCACCCCTCCACTTT. Translation gives CASSTLTGKTSPLHF.

This clonotype was seen repeatedly, ten times or more. This chain joins TRBV6-2 or TRBV6-3 and TRBJ2-1, with TRBD1 identical over 9 bases. This CDR3 comprises 15 residues. Germline trimming cut 4 bases from V and 10 bases from J; bases unmatched to any gene: 11. Germline assignment: CDR1 MNHEY and CDR2 SVGEGT. CDR3 sequence: CASSSDPTGGSEQFF. The CDR3 region has the DNA TGTGCCAGCAGTTCAGACCCGACAGGGGGGTCCGAGCAGTTCTTC.

This clonotype was picked up many times. The chain employs TRBV29-1 and TRBJ2-1, with unresolved D. There are 12 residues in the CDR3. The V end was cut by 7 bases, the J end by 5 bases, with 12 bases between. Germline lookup yields CDR1 SQVTM and CDR2 ANQGSEA. The CDR3 sequence is CSERIPNNEQFF. The CDR3 region has the DNA TGCAGCGAAAGGATCCCCAACAATGAGCAGTTCTTC.

This clonotype appeared many times. The V and J genes are TRBV5-5 and TRBJ1-5; 9 positions match TRBD1. V shed 2 bases and J 0 bases; nucleotides not matched to a gene: 12. CDR1 and CDR2 (germline): SGHKS, YYEKEE (reference sequence). The CDR3 runs to 19 residues. CDR3 loop: CASSFGPGQGLYSNQPQHF. CDR3 in DNA: TGTGCCAGCAGCTTCGGACCGGGACAGGGCCTTTATAGCAATCAGCCCCAGCATTTT.

This rearrangement joins TRBV7-3 to TRBJ1-2, with D perhaps TRBD1 (5 bases). Germline V gene sequence: CDR1 SGHTA, CDR2 FQGTGA. This CDR3 contains 13 residues. V shed 2 bases and J shed 5 bases, with 9 bases lying between them. In DNA form, the CDR3 reads TGTGCCAGCAGCTTACCCGGGGGTTATGGCTACACCTTC. As protein: CASSLPGGYGYTF.